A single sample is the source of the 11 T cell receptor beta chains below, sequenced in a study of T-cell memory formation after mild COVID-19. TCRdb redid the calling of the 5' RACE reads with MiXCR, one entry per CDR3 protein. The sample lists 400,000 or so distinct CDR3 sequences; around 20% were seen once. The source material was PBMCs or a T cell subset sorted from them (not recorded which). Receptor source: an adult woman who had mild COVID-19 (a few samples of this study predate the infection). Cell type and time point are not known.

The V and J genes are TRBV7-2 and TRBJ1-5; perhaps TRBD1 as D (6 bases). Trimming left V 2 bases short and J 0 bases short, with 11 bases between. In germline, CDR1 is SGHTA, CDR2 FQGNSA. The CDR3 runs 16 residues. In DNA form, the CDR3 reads TGTGCCAGCAGCTTACAGGGGACTTTTAGCAATCAGCCCCAGCATTTT. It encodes CASSLQGTFSNQPQHF.

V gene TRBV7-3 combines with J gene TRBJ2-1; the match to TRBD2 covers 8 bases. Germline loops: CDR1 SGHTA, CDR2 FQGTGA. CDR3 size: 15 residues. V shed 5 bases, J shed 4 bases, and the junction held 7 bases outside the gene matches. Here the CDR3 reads CASSISGSEYNEQFF. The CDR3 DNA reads TGTGCCAGCAGCATCAGCGGGAGCGAGTACAATGAGCAGTTCTTC.

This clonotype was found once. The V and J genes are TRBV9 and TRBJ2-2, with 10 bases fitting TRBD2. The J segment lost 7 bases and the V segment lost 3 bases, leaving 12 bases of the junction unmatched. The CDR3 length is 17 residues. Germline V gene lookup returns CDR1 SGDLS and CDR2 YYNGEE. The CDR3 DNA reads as TGTGCCAGCAGCGGGAGGGATAGCGGGAGGAATGTCGGGGAGCTGTTTTTT. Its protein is CASSGRDSGRNVGELFF. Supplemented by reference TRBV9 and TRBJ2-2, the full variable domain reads DSGVTQTPKHLITATGQRVTLRCSPRSGDLSVYWYQQSLDQGLQFLIQYYNGEERAKGNILERFSAQQFPDLHSELNLSSLELGDSALYFCASSGRDSGRNVGELFFGEGSRLTVL.

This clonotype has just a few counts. CDR3 in amino acids: CASSRRQTMNTEAFF. Here the CDR3 DNA reads TGTGCCAGCAGTCGACGGCAGACCATGAACACTGAAGCTTTCTTT. The chain recombines TRBV6-5 with TRBJ1-1; D remains ambiguous. V was cut by 5 bases and J by 0 bases, with 13 bases left in between. The CDR3 has 15 residues. In germline, CDR1 is MNHEY, CDR2 SVGAGI.

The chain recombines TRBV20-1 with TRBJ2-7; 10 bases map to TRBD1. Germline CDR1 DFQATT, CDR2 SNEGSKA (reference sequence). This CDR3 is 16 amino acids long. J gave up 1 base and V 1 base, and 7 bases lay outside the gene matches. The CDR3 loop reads CSARVPPGQGSYEQYF. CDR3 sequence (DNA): TGCAGTGCTAGAGTACCGCCGGGACAGGGGTCCTACGAGCAGTACTTC.

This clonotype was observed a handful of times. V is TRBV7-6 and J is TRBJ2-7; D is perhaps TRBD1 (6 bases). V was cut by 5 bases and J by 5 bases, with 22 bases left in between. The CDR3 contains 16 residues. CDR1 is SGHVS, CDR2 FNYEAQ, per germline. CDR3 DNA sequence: TGTGCCAGCAGCGTTTCGCTAGAACACAGGGTCCACGAGCAGTACTTC. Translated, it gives CASSVSLEHRVHEQYF.

The CDR3 sequence is CSARVAGDRGLGEQFF. CDR3 sequence (DNA): TGCAGTGCTAGGGTCGCGGGAGACAGGGGGCTCGGTGAGCAGTTCTTC. The rearrangement joins TRBV20-1 to TRBJ2-1; 10 positions match TRBD1. The CDR3 covers 16 residues. From germline, CDR1 is DFQATT and CDR2 SNEGSKA (reference sequence). V was clipped by 3 bases and J by 9 bases; unmatched bases: 14.

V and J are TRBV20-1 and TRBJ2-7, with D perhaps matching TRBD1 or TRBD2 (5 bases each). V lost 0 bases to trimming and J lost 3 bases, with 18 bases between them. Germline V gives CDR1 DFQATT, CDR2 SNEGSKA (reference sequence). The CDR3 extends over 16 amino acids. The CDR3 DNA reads TGCAGTGCTAGAGATTTTAGGGACCTAGTCGGCTACGAGCAGTACTTC. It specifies CSARDFRDLVGYEQYF.

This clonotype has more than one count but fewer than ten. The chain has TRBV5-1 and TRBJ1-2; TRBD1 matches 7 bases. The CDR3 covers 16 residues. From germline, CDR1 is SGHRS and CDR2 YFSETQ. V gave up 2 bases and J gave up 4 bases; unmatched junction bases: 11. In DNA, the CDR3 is TGCGCCAGCAGCTTAGGACAGGACGGCCTGGGCTATGGCTACACCTTC. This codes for CASSLGQDGLGYGYTF.

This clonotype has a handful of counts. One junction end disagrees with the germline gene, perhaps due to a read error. The CDR3 sequence is CASSLATGMVHEQYF. The DNA for the CDR3 is TGTGCTAGCAGCTTAGCGACAGGGATGGTCCACGAGCAGTACTTC. The J gene is TRBJ2-7, the V gene TRBV7-7; 7 bases are shared with TRBD1. The germline V gene encodes CDR1 SSHAT and CDR2 FNYEAQ (reference sequence). The CDR3 extends over 15 amino acids. Together with reference TRBV7-7 and TRBJ2-7, the CDR3 gives the full variable domain: GAGVSQSPRYKVTKRGQDVTLRCDPISSHATLYWYQQALGQGPEFLTYFNYEAQPDKSGLPSDRFSAERPEGSISTLTIQRTEQRDSAMYRCASSLATGMVHEQYFGPGTRLTVT.

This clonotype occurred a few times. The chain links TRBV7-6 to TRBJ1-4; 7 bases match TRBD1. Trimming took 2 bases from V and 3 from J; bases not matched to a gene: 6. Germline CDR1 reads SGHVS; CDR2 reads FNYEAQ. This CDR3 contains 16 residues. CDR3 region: CASSLFVDRANEKLFF. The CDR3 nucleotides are TGTGCCAGCAGCTTATTCGTAGACAGGGCTAATGAAAAACTGTTTTTT. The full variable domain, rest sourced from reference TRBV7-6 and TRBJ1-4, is GAGVSQSPRYKVTKRGQDVALRCDPISGHVSLYWYRQALGQGPEFLTYFNYEAQQDKSGLPNDRFSAERPEGSISTLTIQRTEQRDSAMYRCASSLFVDRANEKLFFGSGTQLSVL.